This TCR beta chain was documented in a study of blood T cell repertoires in COVID-19. On the study more broadly: T cells, B-cell-depleted T cells, or PBMCs supplied cDNA or gDNA.

Profiled with immunoSEQ multiplex PCR; TCRdb holds only in-frame clones, not every one. The table lists 30,000 or so clones, approximately 95% of them singletons, with over 0.7% in the top ten. Germline loops: CDR1 SGHRS, CDR2 YFSETQ. V was clipped by 4 bases and J by 5 bases, with 12 bases between them. The CDR3 covers 13 residues. The receptor's source is a male donor with active COVID-19. The chain is built from TRBV5-1 and TRBJ1-1; possibly TRBD1 for D (6 bases). Sequenced input: peripheral blood. The CDR3 region is CASSSQGGTEAFF. The DNA of the CDR3 is TGCGCCAGCAGCAGCCAAGGGGGTACTGAAGCTTTCTTT.